This T cell receptor beta chain stems from a study of a mutant IDH1 vaccine in newly diagnosed glioma. Trimming removed 1 base from V and 12 bases from J; junction bases left unmatched: 15. CDR1 and CDR2 from the germline V gene are SQVTM and ANQGSEA. CDR3 length: 15 residues. Time point here: week 23, last vaccination. What each vaccine dose contained was 300 ug of mutant IDH1 20-mer peptide, accompanied by topical imiquimod. Method: immunoSEQ multiplex PCR; TCRdb's copy keeps in-frame clones and lacks some. The sample holds approximately 28,000 clones; approximately 80% are singletons and the top ten take around 8%. A note on this clone: Its antigen is unknown.

This sequence joins TRBV29-1 and TRBJ2-1, with 7 nucleotides matching TRBD1. The specimen comprised PBMCs, sampled from a glioma patient whose treatment included an IDH1 peptide vaccine. The sequence was collected from a woman younger than 30 with glioma. CDR3 in DNA: TGCAGCGTTGAAGCCACCGGACAGGCTTCTGTCCCGCAGTTCTTC. The encoded protein is CSVEATGQASVPQFF.